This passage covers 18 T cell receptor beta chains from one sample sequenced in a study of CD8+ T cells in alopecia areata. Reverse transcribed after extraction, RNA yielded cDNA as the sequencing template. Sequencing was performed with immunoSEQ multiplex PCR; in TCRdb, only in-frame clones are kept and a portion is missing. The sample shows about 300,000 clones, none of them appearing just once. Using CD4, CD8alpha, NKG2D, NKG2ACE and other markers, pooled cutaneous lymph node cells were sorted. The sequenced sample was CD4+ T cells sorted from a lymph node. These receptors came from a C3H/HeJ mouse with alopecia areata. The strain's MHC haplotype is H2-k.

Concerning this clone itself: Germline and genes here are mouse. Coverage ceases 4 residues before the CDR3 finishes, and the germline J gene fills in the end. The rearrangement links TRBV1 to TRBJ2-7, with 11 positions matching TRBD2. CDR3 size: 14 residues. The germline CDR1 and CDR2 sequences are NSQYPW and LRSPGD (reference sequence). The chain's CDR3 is CTCSGDWGGNEQYF. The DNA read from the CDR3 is TGCACCTGCAGTGGAGACTGGGGGGGGAAT.

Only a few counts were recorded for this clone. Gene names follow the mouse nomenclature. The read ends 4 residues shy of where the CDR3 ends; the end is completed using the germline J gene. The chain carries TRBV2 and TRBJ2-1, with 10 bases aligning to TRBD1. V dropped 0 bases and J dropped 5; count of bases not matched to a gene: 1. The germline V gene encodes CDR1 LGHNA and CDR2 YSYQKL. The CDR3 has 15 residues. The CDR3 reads CASSQDGTGDAEQFF. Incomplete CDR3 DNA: TGTGCCAGCAGCCAAGATGGGACAGGGGATGCT.

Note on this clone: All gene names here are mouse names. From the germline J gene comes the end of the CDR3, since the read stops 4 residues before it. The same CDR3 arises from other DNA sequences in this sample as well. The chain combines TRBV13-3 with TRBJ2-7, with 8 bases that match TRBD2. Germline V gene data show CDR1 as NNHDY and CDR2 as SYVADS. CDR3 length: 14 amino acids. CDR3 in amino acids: CASSDTGGDYEQYF. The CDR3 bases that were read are TGTGCCAGCAGTGATACTGGGGGAGATTAT.

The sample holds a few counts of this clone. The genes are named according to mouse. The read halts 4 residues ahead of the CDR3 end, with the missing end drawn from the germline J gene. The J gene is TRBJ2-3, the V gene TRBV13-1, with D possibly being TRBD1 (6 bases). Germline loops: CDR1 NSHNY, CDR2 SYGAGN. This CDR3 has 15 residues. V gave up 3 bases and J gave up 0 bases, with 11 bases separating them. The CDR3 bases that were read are TGTGCCAGCAGTGCGGGACATACTAGTGCAGAA. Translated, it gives CASSAGHTSAE. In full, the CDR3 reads CASSAGHTSAETLYF.

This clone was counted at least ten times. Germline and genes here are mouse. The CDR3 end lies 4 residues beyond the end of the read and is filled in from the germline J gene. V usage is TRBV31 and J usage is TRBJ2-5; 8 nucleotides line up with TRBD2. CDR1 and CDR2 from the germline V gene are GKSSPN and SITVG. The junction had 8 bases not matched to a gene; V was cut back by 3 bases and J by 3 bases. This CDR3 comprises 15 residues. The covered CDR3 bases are TGTGCCTGGAGCGCCCGGGGGGGCGTTCAAGAC. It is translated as CAWSARGGVQD. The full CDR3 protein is CAWSARGGVQDTQYF.

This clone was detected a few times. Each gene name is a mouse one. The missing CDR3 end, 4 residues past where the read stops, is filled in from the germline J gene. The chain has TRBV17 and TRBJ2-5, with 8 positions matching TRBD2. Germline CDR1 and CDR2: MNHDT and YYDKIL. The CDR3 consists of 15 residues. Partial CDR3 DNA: TGTGCTAGCAGTAGAGATTCGGCTGGGGGGGAC. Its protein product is CASSRDSAGGD. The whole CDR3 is CASSRDSAGGDTQYF.

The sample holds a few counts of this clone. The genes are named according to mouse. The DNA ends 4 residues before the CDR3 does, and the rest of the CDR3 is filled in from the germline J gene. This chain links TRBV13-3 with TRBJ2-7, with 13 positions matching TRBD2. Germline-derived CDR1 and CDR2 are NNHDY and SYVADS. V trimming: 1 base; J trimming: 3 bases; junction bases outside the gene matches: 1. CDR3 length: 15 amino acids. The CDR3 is CASSDRDWGGYEQYF. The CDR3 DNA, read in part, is TGTGCCAGCAGTGATAGGGACTGGGGGGGCTAT.

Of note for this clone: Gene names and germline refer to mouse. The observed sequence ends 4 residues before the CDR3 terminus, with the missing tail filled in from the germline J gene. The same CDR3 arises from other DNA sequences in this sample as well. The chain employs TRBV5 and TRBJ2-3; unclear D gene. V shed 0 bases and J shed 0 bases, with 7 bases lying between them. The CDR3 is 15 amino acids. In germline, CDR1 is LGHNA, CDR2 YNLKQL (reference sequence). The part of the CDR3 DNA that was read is TGTGCCAGCAGCCAAGAAGCAACTAGTGCAGAA. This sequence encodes CASSQEATSAE. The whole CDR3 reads CASSQEATSAETLYF.

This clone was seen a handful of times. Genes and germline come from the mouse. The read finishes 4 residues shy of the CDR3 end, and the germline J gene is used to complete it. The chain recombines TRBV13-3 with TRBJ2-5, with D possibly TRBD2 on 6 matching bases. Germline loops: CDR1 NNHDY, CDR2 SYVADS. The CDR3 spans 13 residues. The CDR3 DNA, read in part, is TGTGCCAGCAGTGGGACTGCGGCGGAC. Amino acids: CASSGTAAD. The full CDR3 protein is CASSGTAADTQYF.

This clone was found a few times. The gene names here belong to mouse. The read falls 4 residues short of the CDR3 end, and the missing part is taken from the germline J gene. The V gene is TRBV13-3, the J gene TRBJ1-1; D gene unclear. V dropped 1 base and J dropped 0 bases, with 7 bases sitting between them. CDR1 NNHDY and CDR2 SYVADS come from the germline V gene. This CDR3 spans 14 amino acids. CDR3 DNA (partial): TGTGCCAGCAGTGATCCACAGCCAAACACA. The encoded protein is CASSDPQPNT. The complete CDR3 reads CASSDPQPNTEVFF.

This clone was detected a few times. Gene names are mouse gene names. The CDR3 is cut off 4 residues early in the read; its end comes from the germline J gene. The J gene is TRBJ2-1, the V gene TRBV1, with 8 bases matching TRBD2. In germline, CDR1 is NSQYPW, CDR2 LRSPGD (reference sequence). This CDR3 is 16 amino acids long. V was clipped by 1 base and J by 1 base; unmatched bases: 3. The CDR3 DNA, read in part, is TGCACCTGCAGTGCAGCCCCTGGGGGGAACTATGCT. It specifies CTCSAAPGGNYA. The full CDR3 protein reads CTCSAAPGGNYAEQFF.

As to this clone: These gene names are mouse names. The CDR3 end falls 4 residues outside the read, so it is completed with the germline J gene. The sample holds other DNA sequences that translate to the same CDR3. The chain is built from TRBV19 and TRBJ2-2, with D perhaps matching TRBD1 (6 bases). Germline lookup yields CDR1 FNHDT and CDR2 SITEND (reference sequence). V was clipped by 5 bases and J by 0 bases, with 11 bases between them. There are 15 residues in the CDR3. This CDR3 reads CASSLRGANTGQLYF. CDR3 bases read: TGTGCCAGCAGCCTCAGGGGAGCAAACACCGGG. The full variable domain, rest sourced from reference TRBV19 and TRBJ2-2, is GGIITQTPKFLIGQEGQKLTLKCQQNFNHDTMYWYRQDSGKGLRLIYYSITENDLQKGDLSEGYDASREKKSSFSLTVTSAQKNEMAVFLCASSLRGANTGQLYFGEGSKLTVL.

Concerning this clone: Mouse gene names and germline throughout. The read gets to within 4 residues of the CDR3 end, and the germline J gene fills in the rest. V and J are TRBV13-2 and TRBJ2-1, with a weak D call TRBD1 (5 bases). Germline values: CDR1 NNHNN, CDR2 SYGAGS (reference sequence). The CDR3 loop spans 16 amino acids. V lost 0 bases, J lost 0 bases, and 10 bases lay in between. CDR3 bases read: TGTGCCAGCGGTGATGCCGAGGGGATTAACTATGCT. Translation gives CASGDAEGINYA. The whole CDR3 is CASGDAEGINYAEQFF.

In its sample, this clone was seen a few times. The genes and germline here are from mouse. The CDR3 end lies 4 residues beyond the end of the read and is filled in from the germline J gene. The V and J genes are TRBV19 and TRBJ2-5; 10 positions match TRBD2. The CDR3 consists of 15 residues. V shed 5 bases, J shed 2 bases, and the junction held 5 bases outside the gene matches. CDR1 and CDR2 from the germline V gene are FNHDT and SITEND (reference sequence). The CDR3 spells CASRNGLGVQDTQYF. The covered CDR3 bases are TGTGCCAGCAGAAACGGACTGGGGGTCCAAGAC.

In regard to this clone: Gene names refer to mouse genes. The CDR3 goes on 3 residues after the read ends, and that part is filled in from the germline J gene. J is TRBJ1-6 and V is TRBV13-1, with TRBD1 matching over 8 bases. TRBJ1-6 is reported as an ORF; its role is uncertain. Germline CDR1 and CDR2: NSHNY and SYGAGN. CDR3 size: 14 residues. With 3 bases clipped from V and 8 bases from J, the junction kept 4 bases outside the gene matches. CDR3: CASSVTGVDSPLYF. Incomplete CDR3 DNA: TGTGCCAGCAGTGTGACAGGGGTGGATTCGCCC.

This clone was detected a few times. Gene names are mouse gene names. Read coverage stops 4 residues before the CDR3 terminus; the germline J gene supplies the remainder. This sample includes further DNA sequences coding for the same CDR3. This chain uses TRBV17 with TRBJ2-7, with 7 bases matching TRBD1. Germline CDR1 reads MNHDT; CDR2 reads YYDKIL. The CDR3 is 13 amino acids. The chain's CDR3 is CASSLRDRYEQYF. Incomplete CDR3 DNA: TGTGCTAGCAGCCTCCGGGACAGATAT. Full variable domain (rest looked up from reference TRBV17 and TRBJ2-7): DTTVKQNPRYKLARVGKPVNLICSQTMNHDTMYWYQKKPNQAPKLLLFYYDKILNREADTFEKFQSSRPNNSFCSLYIGSAGLEYSAMYLCASSLRDRYEQYFGPGTRLTVL.

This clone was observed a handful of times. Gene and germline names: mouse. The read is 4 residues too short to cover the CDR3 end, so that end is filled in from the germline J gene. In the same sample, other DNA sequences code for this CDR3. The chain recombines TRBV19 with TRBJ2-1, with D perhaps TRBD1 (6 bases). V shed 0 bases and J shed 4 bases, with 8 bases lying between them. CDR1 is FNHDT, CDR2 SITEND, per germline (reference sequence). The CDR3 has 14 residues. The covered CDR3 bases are TGTGCCAGCAGTATAGCGGGACAATATGCT. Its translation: CASSIAGQYA. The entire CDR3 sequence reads CASSIAGQYAEQFF.

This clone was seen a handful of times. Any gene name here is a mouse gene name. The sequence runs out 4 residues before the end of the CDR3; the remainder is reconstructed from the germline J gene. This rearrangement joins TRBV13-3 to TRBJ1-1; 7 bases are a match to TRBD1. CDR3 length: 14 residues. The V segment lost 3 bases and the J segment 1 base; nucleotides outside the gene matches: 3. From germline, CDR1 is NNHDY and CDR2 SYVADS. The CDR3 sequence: CASSAGQRNTEVFF. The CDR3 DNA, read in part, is TGTGCCAGCAGTGCGGGACAGAGAAACACA.